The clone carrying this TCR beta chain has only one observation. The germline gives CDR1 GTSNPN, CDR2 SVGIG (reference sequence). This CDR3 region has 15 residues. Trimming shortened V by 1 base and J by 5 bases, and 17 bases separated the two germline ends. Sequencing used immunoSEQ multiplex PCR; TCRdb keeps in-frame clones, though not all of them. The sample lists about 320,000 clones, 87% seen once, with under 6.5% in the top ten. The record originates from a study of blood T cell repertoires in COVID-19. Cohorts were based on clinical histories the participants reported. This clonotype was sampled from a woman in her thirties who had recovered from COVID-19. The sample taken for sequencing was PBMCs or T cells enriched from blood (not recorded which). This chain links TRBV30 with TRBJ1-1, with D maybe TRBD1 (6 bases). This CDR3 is CAWSGRGWMGTEAFF. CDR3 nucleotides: TGTGCCTGGAGTGGAAGGGGGTGGATGGGGACTGAAGCTTTCTTT.